Listed below are T cell receptor beta chains from one sample, sequenced in a study of shared clonotypes between healthy human individuals. Sequenced by immunoSEQ multiplex PCR; TCRdb stores in-frame clones only, minus some. Seen here are about 2.4 million clones, 93% observed once, and the top ten hold about 0.39%. The source material was naive CD4+ T cells from PBMCs. The receptor source for this set is a young man in good health. Some clones in this sample may be carry-over from other donors' samples. CDR3s include the opening cysteine and the closing phenylalanine or tryptophan. Rows may omit the clone size; those that give it use once, few, many or a size class.

v_gene	j_gene	abundance	CDR3aa
TRBV9	TRBJ2-6	-	CASSAPTGSLSSGANVLTF
TRBV5-6	TRBJ1-1	-	CASRWEPNTEAFF
TRBV5-4	TRBJ2-7	-	CASSVNLVVEQYF
TRBV14	TRBJ2-5	-	CASSHPSAIGKTQYF
TRBV5-6	TRBJ2-6	-	CASYFGSGANVLTF
TRBV6-5	TRBJ2-7	-	CASSYPGSYEQYF
TRBV28	TRBJ2-1	-	CASSPGTPANEQFF
TRBV28	TRBJ2-3	once	CASTGTVGNTQYF
TRBV19	TRBJ1-5	few	CASSTAGVGLQPQHF
TRBV6-1	TRBJ2-4	-	CASSAWEVGKNIQYF
TRBV2	TRBJ1-2	-	CASSESEYGYTF
TRBV6-5	TRBJ2-7	-	CASSYSGLGFYEQYF
TRBV28	TRBJ2-5	-	CASIKRGRGPKETQYF
TRBV6-1	TRBJ1-1	-	CASSVVFWDTEAFF
TRBV11-2	TRBJ2-2	-	CASSLKGSSGLNTGELFF
TRBV9	TRBJ1-2	-	CASSLAPDRGGYTF
TRBV19	TRBJ2-1	-	CASSTYGTGWRPEQFF
TRBV9	TRBJ2-7	once	CASSPGQGEKYEQYF
TRBV14	TRBJ1-5	few	CASSQSTGDQPQHF
TRBV5-1	TRBJ2-7	-	CASRGLAGHSYEQYF
TRBV2	TRBJ2-5	-	CASREGTSGRGGGETQYF
TRBV6-6	TRBJ2-5	once	CASSTGTSPYF
TRBV11-2	TRBJ2-7	-	CASRVGDTMQYF
TRBV5-1	TRBJ1-2	-	CASSLPGNYGYTF
TRBV18	TRBJ2-7	-	CASSLTDPYEQYF
TRBV5-6	TRBJ2-2	-	CASRPLGGETGELFF
TRBV28	TRBJ2-5	-	CASSPGQGAVWETQYF
TRBV30	TRBJ2-6	-	CAWSVRWGQGVASGANVLTF
TRBV7-9	TRBJ1-4	-	CASSLGQFNEKLFF
TRBV9	TRBJ2-7	-	CASSVGTSGSLYSYEQYF
TRBV18	TRBJ1-2	-	CASSPGGANYGYTF
TRBV19	TRBJ2-7	-	CASSISGRAFYEQYF
TRBV28	TRBJ2-2	-	CASSLAGLAGGLNTGELFF
TRBV18	TRBJ2-7	once	CASSPTQGNEQYF
TRBV19	TRBJ1-1	-	CASSIPFRTVNTEAFF
TRBV6-1	TRBJ1-5	-	CASSGQGGNQPQHF
TRBV27	TRBJ2-7	-	CASQKGQGLASYEQYF
TRBV28	TRBJ2-1	-	CASSRAGLSYNEQFF
TRBV5-1	TRBJ2-2	-	CASSLGAQGVVSGELFF
TRBV18	TRBJ1-1	few	CASSPGTDTEAFF
TRBV5-1	TRBJ2-5	-	CASVLGQGAQETQYF
TRBV5-1	TRBJ1-2	-	CASSLVGVTGDGYTF
TRBV30	TRBJ2-1	-	CAWSLPYREKPSYNEQFF